These 28 T cell receptor beta chains came from one sample sequenced in a study of cytomegalovirus exposure and HLA in healthy donors. The PCR was carried out with 60 Vbeta primers and 13 Jbeta primers. Some clones are missing from TCRdb's copy, which holds only in-frame ones; the method was immunoSEQ multiplex PCR. The sample records 100,000 to 150,000 clones, 65% to 75% being singletons. The specimen sequenced was PBMCs. These receptors came from a middle-aged man in good health and CMV-seropositive.

The chain uses TRBV5-4 and TRBJ1-5; no definite D call. From germline, CDR1 is SGHNT and CDR2 YYREEE (reference sequence). This CDR3 has 12 residues. Deletions cut 2 bases from V and 2 bases from J, with 2 bases between. CDR3 DNA: TGTGCCAGCAGCTTCGGCAATCAGCCCCAGCATTTT. Its translation: CASSFGNQPQHF.

The chain is built from TRBV10-1 and TRBJ2-3, with 8 bases that match TRBD2. CDR1 is WNHNN, CDR2 SYGVQD, per germline (reference sequence). J lost 8 bases, V lost 5 bases, and 9 bases had no gene match. The CDR3 contains 14 residues. CDR3 bases: TGCGCCAGCAGTCAGAGGGCGGGAGGCGTTACGCAGTATTTT. This encodes CASSQRAGGVTQYF.

This chain connects TRBV2 to TRBJ1-5; 7 nucleotides align to TRBD1. The germline V gene has CDR1 SNHLY and CDR2 FYNNEI. The CDR3 sequence is 19 residues long. Germline trimming cut 1 base from V and 0 bases from J; bases unmatched to any gene: 12. The DNA of the CDR3 is TGTGCCAGCAGTGAAGGGGTTGGGCAGGGGGTTTATAGCAATCAGCCCCAGCATTTT. Translating it yields CASSEGVGQGVYSNQPQHF.

To note about this clone: The junction departs from the called germline gene at one end, perhaps through a read error. The chain uses TRBV6-4 and TRBJ2-3; D is uncertain. This CDR3 has 12 amino acids. CDR1 and CDR2 (germline): MRHNA, SNTAGT. CDR3: CVSSVQTDTQYF. CDR3 sequence (DNA): TGTGTCAGCAGTGTACAGACAGATACGCAGTATTTT.

This sequence joins TRBV9 and TRBJ1-4, with 10 nucleotides matching TRBD1. Germline trimming cut 4 bases from V and 7 bases from J; bases unmatched to any gene: 7. The CDR3 is 15 residues long. Germline assignment: CDR1 SGDLS and CDR2 YYNGEE. The CDR3 reads CASSPGTGEGEKLFF. CDR3 sequence (DNA): TGTGCCAGCAGCCCTGGGACAGGGGAGGGTGAAAAACTGTTTTTT.

The J gene is TRBJ1-3, the V gene TRBV7-6; D call uncertain. This CDR3 has 13 residues. V was pared by 4 bases and J by 0 bases, with 4 bases between. Germline V gene sequence: CDR1 SGHVS, CDR2 FNYEAQ. This CDR3 is CASSSNSGNTIYF. The CDR3 region has the DNA TGTGCCAGCAGCTCAAACTCTGGAAACACCATATATTTT.

This clone has just one count. The rearrangement uses TRBV5-1 and TRBJ2-2; 8 bases match TRBD1. The CDR3 spans 16 residues. Germline CDR1 reads SGHRS; CDR2 reads YFSETQ. V was pared by 4 bases and J by 1 base, with 6 bases of the junction left unmatched. The CDR3 here is CASSPMGQVNTGELFF. DNA for the CDR3: TGCGCCAGCAGCCCCATGGGACAGGTGAACACCGGGGAGCTGTTTTTT.

This clone was picked up a small number of times. This chain links TRBV4-2 with TRBJ1-1, with D possibly being TRBD1 (5 bases). The CDR3 length is 14 residues. Germline loops: CDR1 LGHNA, CDR2 YNFKEQ. Trimming cost V 4 bases and J 0 bases, with 9 bases left between them. The CDR3 DNA reads as TGTGCCAGCAGCCCCGGGGGGATGAACACTGAAGCTTTCTTT. Translating gives CASSPGGMNTEAFF.

The V and J genes are TRBV7-8 and TRBJ2-2; D is perhaps TRBD1 (5 bases). The germline V gene has CDR1 SGHVS and CDR2 FQNEAQ. The germline V and J ends were trimmed by 4 bases and 6 bases, with 12 bases remaining between them. The CDR3 is made up of 14 amino acids. The CDR3 sequence is CASSSPGLAGELFF. As DNA, the CDR3 is TGTGCCAGCAGCTCCCCAGGGTTGGCCGGGGAGCTGTTTTTT.

The J gene is TRBJ2-2, the V gene TRBV7-6; the D is unclear. Trimming took off 3 bases at V and 1 base at J, with 6 bases between the two ends. CDR3 length: 14 residues. CDR1 and CDR2 from the germline V gene are SGHVS and FNYEAQ. The CDR3 reads CASSFAGNTGELFF. CDR3 nucleotides: TGTGCCAGCAGCTTCGCAGGGAACACCGGGGAGCTGTTTTTT.

The rearrangement uses TRBV27 and TRBJ1-2, with 11 bases matching TRBD1. This CDR3 spans 19 amino acids. Unmatched junction bases numbered 16, after V lost 1 base and J lost 6 bases. Germline V gene sequence: CDR1 MNHEY, CDR2 SMNVEV (reference sequence). The CDR3: CASSLLPVRTGGGRDGYTF. For the CDR3, the DNA is TGTGCCAGCAGTTTATTACCCGTGCGGACAGGGGGCGGCCGGGATGGCTACACCTTC.

This sequence joins TRBV11-2 and TRBJ2-7; TRBD1 might be the D (6 bases). The V and J ends lost 5 bases and 7 bases respectively, with 21 bases between them. This CDR3 has 15 amino acids. Germline V gives CDR1 SGHAT, CDR2 FQNNGV. DNA of the CDR3: TGTGCCAGCAGCGCAATCAGGGGATCGTTAGGGGAGCAGTACTTC. Protein product: CASSAIRGSLGEQYF.

This chain links TRBV28 with TRBJ2-5; possibly TRBD2 for D (6 bases). The closer fit of TRBJ2-7 to the DNA end suggests the J call may be wrong. Germline CDR1 and CDR2: MDHEN and SYDVKM. This CDR3 is built from 14 residues. The CDR3 nucleotides are TGTGCCAGCAGAAATAGCGGAGGCTCCTACGAGCAGTACTTC. Its translation is CASRNSGGSYEQYF.

The gene calls are TRBV7-9 and TRBJ1-4, with 12 bases lining up with TRBD1. The CDR3 loop spans 14 amino acids. The V gene's germline CDR1 is SEHNR and CDR2 FQNEAQ (reference sequence). The junction had 1 base not matched to a gene; V was cut back by 3 bases and J by 8 bases. CDR3 coding DNA: TGTGCCAGCAGCTTCGGGACAGGGGGCGAAAAACTGTTTTTT. Amino acid sequence: CASSFGTGGEKLFF.

The chain is built from TRBV27 and TRBJ2-5; D may be TRBD1 (6 bases). V lost 6 bases and J lost 5, with 16 bases in between. Germline CDR1 MNHEY, CDR2 SMNVEV (reference sequence). The CDR3 consists of 14 residues. Here the CDR3 reads CASSRIQGRETQYF. CDR3 sequence (DNA): TGTGCCAGCAGCCGAATACAGGGCCGGGAGACCCAGTACTTC.

This clone was detected a few times. The chain joins TRBV6-1 to TRBJ2-7; 7 bases fit TRBD2. There are 14 residues in the CDR3. Looked up from germline, CDR1 is MNHNS and CDR2 is SASEGT. Trimming removed 4 bases from V and 2 bases from J; junction bases left unmatched: 5. The DNA for the CDR3 is TGTGCCAGCAGTGGGGAGGGACCCACCTACGAGCAGTACTTC. Translation gives CASSGEGPTYEQYF.

Remarks on this clone: The junction departs from germline at one end; a sequencing error may be responsible. This chain connects TRBV9 to TRBJ2-7; 10 bases fit TRBD2. The germline gives CDR1 SGDLS, CDR2 YYNGEE. There are 16 residues in the CDR3. The CDR3 sequence: CASSSGSGRASNEQYF. DNA of the CDR3: TGTGCCAGCAGCTCGGGGAGCGGGAGGGCCTCCAACGAGCAGTACTTC.

This clone was found a few times. In the same sample, other DNA sequences code for this CDR3. V usage is TRBV28 and J usage is TRBJ2-3; 7 bases agree with TRBD1. From germline, CDR1 is MDHEN and CDR2 SYDVKM. This CDR3 is 15 amino acids long. Trimming cost V 2 bases and J 2 bases; bases outside gene matches: 4. The CDR3 loop is CASSLVTGSTDTQYF. The CDR3 bases are TGTGCCAGCAGTTTAGTGACAGGGTCCACAGATACGCAGTATTTT.

This chain uses TRBV5-4 with TRBJ2-3; 10 positions match TRBD2. Losses at the gene ends were 0 bases for V and 4 bases for J; bases not matched to a gene: 2. This CDR3 comprises 15 residues. Looked up from germline, CDR1 is SGHNT and CDR2 is YYREEE (reference sequence). The CDR3 region is CASSLASGSADTQYF. CDR3 nucleotides: TGTGCCAGCAGCTTGGCTAGCGGGAGTGCAGATACGCAGTATTTT.

V and J are TRBV5-1 and TRBJ2-3; D is possibly TRBD2 (6 bases). Trimming cost V 6 bases and J 3 bases, with 17 bases left between them. The germline V gene encodes CDR1 SGHRS and CDR2 YFSETQ. CDR3 length equals 15 residues. CDR3 bases: TGCGCCAGCACGGAACTAGCCGGAGGGACAGATACGCAGTATTTT. Amino acid sequence: CASTELAGGTDTQYF.

V and J are TRBV2 and TRBJ1-2; maybe TRBD1 (5 bases). CDR3 length: 13 residues. CDR1 is SNHLY, CDR2 FYNNEI, per germline. The V gene lost 3 bases and the J gene lost 5 bases, with 10 bases spanning the gap. In nucleotides, the CDR3 is TGTGCCAGCAGTGACAGGGTAGGGTATGGCTACACCTTC. Amino acid sequence: CASSDRVGYGYTF.

V and J are TRBV21-1 and TRBJ1-2; the table's D gene call, TRBD1, was not cross checked with the DNA. TRBV21-1 is a recognized pseudogene. The CDR3 length is 17 residues. CDR3 DNA sequence: TGTGCCAGCAGCAAAGGACAGGGGGGGAGAGCTAACTATGGCTACACCTTC. It translates to CASSKGQGGRANYGYTF.

This sequence joins TRBV28 and TRBJ2-7; 8 nucleotides align to TRBD1. J gave up 3 bases and V 6 bases, and 4 bases lay outside the gene matches. CDR1 is MDHEN and CDR2 is SYDVKM in the germline V gene. The CDR3 has 13 residues. The CDR3 nucleotides read TGTGCCAGCAGGTCAACAGGGGGCTACGAGCAGTACTTC. Amino acids: CASRSTGGYEQYF.

The V and J genes are TRBV11-2 and TRBJ2-1; 13 nucleotides agree with TRBD2. The junction had 5 bases not matched to a gene; V was cut back by 2 bases and J by 7 bases. The CDR3 covers 16 residues. Germline lookup yields CDR1 SGHAT and CDR2 FQNNGV. The CDR3 coding sequence is TGTGCCAGCAGCTTACATGGGACTAGCGGGAAGAATGAGCAGTTCTTC. Protein: CASSLHGTSGKNEQFF.

The chain employs TRBV5-6 and TRBJ1-1; D is possibly TRBD1 (6 bases). The CDR3 runs 17 residues. Germline V gives CDR1 SGHDT, CDR2 YYEEEE. With 1 base removed from V and 0 bases from J, the gap between germline ends came to 16 bases. The CDR3 region is CASSLLQGRWLNTEAFF. DNA of the CDR3: TGTGCCAGCAGCTTGTTACAGGGCAGGTGGTTGAACACTGAAGCTTTCTTT.

This sequence joins TRBV5-4 and TRBJ2-7, with 7 nucleotides matching TRBD2. CDR3 length: 14 amino acids. CDR1 SGHNT and CDR2 YYREEE come from the germline V gene (reference sequence). V trimming: 2 bases; J trimming: 4 bases; junction bases outside the gene matches: 6. CDR3: CASSFPGGTYEQYF. CDR3 DNA: TGTGCCAGCAGCTTCCCGGGGGGAACTTACGAGCAGTACTTC.

As DNA, the CDR3 is TGCGCCAGCAGCCCCTTGGCTGTTCAAGATTCACCCCTCCACTTT. Amino acids: CASSPLAVQDSPLHF. J is TRBJ1-6 and V is TRBV5-1; D not resolved. Trimming stripped 4 bases from V and 8 bases from J, with 16 bases between. The V gene's germline CDR1 is SGHRS and CDR2 YFSETQ. The CDR3 spans 15 residues.

The rearrangement joins TRBV10-3 to TRBJ2-1; 9 bases fit TRBD1. V was pared by 6 bases and J by 6 bases, with 3 bases of the junction left unmatched. The CDR3 consists of 13 residues. Looked up from germline, CDR1 is ENHRY and CDR2 is SYGVKD. The CDR3 DNA reads TGTGCCATCAGGCGGGACAGGGCCAATGAGCAGTTCTTC. Translating it yields CAIRRDRANEQFF.